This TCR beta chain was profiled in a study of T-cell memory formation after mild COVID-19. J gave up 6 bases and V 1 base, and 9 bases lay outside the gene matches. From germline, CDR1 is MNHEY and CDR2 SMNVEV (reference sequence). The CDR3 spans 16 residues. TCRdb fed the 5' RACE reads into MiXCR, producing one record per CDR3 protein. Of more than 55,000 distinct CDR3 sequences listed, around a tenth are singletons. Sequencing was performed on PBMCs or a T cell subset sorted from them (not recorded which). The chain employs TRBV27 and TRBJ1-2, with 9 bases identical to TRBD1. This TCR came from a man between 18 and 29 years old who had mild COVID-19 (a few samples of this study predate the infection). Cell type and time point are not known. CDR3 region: CASSLFGTGSIDGYTF. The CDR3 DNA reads TGTGCCAGCAGTTTATTCGGGACAGGGTCTATCGATGGCTACACCTTC.